These T cell receptor beta chains were read from a single sample in a study of T-cell memory formation after mild COVID-19. TCRdb redid the calling of the 5' RACE reads with MiXCR, one entry per CDR3 protein. This table holds a few hundred thousand distinct CDR3 sequences, roughly a fifth found once. The sequencing sample was made of PBMCs or a T cell subset sorted from them (not recorded which). Every receptor here comes from a young man who had mild COVID-19 (a few samples of this study predate the infection). Cell type and time point are not known. CDR3s include the opening cysteine and the closing phenylalanine or tryptophan. The order of the fields is J gene, clone size, V gene, D gene, CDR3 protein, CDR3 DNA. The D gene is left open where the match is weak. Size is stated for part of the rows, as once, few or many counts, or as a class when the clone is expanded.

>TRBJ2-6|-|TRBV6-6|-
CASVRSGANVLTF
TGTGCCAGCGTACGATCCGGGGCCAACGTCCTGACTTTC
>TRBJ1-5|-|TRBV6-6|-
CASSRDAEPQHF
TGTGCCAGCAGTCGGGACGCCGAGCCCCAGCATTTT
>TRBJ1-6|-|TRBV5-1|TRBD1
CASSTGQGLGSPLHF
TGCGCCAGCAGCACAGGACAGGGTTTGGGTTCACCCCTCCACTTT
>TRBJ2-4|few|TRBV5-4|-
CASSRGDTDIQYF
TGTGCCAGCAGTCGAGGGGATACGGACATTCAGTACTTC
>TRBJ2-3|few|TRBV5-4|-
CASSLAASVTDTQYF
TGTGCCAGCAGCTTGGCGGCTAGCGTAACAGATACGCAGTATTTT
>TRBJ1-1|-|TRBV18|-
CASSLYGLNLDTEAFF
TGTGCCAGCTCACTATACGGATTGAATCTTGACACTGAAGCTTTCTTT
>TRBJ2-3|-|TRBV9|TRBD1
CASSGEETGRTQYF
TGTGCCAGCAGCGGCGAGGAGACAGGGCGTACGCAGTATTTT
>TRBJ2-7|-|TRBV29-1|-
CSVVGGLGYEQYF
TGCAGCGTTGTTGGAGGACTGGGATACGAGCAGTACTTC
>TRBJ1-1|-|TRBV5-1|-
CASRLHERANTEAFF
TGCGCCAGCCGGCTACATGAGAGGGCGAACACTGAAGCTTTCTTT
>TRBJ1-1|-|TRBV18|-
CASSQIHSAGKETEAFF
TGTGCCAGCTCACAAATACATTCGGCAGGGAAAGAAACTGAAGCTTTCTTT
>TRBJ1-2|-|TRBV12-3/TRBV12-4|-
CASRAGNTLGRGYTF
TGTGCCAGCAGAGCCGGGAACACCCTTGGCCGTGGCTACACCTTC
>TRBJ2-1|-|TRBV6-2/TRBV6-3|-
CASSKTGGHRDEQFF
TGTGCCAGCAGTAAGACCGGGGGGCACCGCGATGAGCAGTTCTTC
>TRBJ2-5|many|TRBV4-2|TRBD2
CASSQWAGEETQYF
TGTGCCAGCAGCCAATGGGCGGGGGAAGAGACCCAGTACTTC
>TRBJ2-1|few|TRBV29-1|TRBD1
CSVEEGTGGPKEQFF
TGCAGCGTTGAAGAAGGGACAGGGGGTCCGAAAGAGCAGTTCTTC
>TRBJ1-2|few|TRBV4-3|-
CASSYSREDANYGYTF
TGCGCCAGCAGCTATTCTCGGGAGGATGCTAACTATGGCTACACCTTC
>TRBJ1-2|-|TRBV13|TRBD1
CASSSGQFVYGYTF
TGTGCCAGCAGCTCGGGACAGTTCGTCTATGGCTACACCTTC
>TRBJ2-7|few|TRBV6-5|TRBD1
CASSRQGAYYEQYF
TGTGCCAGCAGTAGACAGGGGGCTTACTACGAGCAGTACTTC
>TRBJ2-5|few|TRBV7-2|TRBD1
CASRSGTGGETQYF
TGTGCCAGCAGGTCCGGGACAGGGGGGGAGACCCAGTACTTC
>TRBJ2-5|few|TRBV24-1|TRBD1
CATSEGTGAPFQETQYF
TGTGCCACCAGTGAGGGGACAGGGGCGCCTTTCCAAGAGACCCAGTACTTC
>TRBJ2-4|-|TRBV2|TRBD1
CASSGGVAGGAKNIQYF
TGTGCCAGCAGTGGAGGGGTGGCAGGGGGAGCCAAAAACATTCAGTACTTC
>TRBJ2-3|-|TRBV20-1|TRBD2
CSARADALAGGPFRDTQYF
TGCAGTGCTAGAGCCGACGCGCTAGCGGGGGGGCCTTTTAGGGATACGCAGTATTTT
>TRBJ2-7|-|TRBV6-4|-
CASSGLNEQYF
TGTGCCAGCAGTGGGCTTAACGAGCAGTACTTC
>TRBJ1-5|few|TRBV24-1|-
CATSARGNQPQHF
TGTGCCACCAGTGCCAGGGGCAATCAGCCCCAGCATTTT
>TRBJ2-2|-|TRBV29-1|-
CSVRGQGTGELFF
TGCAGCGTCCGGGGTCAGGGAACCGGGGAGCTGTTTTTT
>TRBJ1-1|few|TRBV29-1|-
CSGGVMNTEAFF
TGCAGCGGCGGGGTCATGAACACTGAAGCTTTCTTT
>TRBJ1-1|many|TRBV5-1|-
CASSWDGGNTEAFF
TGCGCCAGCAGCTGGGACGGCGGGAACACTGAAGCTTTCTTT
>TRBJ1-5|many|TRBV10-2|-
CASSESDWGQPQHF
TGCGCCAGCAGTGAGTCCGATTGGGGTCAGCCCCAGCATTTT
>TRBJ2-5|few|TRBV5-1|-
CASSLDPQTKETQYF
TGCGCCAGCAGCTTGGACCCACAAACCAAAGAGACCCAGTACTTC